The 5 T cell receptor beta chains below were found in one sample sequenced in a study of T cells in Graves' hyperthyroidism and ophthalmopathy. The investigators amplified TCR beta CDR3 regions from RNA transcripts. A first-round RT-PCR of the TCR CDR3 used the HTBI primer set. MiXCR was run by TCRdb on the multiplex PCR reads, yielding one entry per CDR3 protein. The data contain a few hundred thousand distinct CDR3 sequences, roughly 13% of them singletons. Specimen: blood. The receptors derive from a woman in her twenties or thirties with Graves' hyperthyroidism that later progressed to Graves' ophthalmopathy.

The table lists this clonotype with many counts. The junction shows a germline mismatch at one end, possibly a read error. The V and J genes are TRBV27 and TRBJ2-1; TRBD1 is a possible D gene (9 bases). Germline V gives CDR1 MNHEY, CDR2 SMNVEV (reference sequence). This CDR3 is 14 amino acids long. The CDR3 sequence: CLTGGTGIHNEQFF. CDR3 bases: TGCTTAACGGGGGGGACAGGGATCCACAATGAGCAGTTCTTC.

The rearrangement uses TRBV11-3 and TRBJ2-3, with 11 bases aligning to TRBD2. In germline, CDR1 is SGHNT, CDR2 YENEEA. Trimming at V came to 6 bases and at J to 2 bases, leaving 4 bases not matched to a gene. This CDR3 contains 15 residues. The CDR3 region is CASSLAGGVTDTQYF. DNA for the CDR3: TGTGCCAGCAGTCTAGCGGGAGGTGTCACAGATACGCAGTATTTT. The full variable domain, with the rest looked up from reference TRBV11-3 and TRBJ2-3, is EAGVVQSPRYKIIEKKQPVAFWCNPISGHNTLYWYLQNLGQGPELLIRYENEEAVDDSQLPKDRFSAERLKGVDSTLKIQPAELGDSAVYLCASSLAGGVTDTQYFGPGTRLTVL.

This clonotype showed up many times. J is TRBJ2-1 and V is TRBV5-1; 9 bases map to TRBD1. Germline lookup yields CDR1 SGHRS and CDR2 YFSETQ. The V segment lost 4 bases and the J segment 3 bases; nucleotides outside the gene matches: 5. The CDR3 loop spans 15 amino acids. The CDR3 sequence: CASSTGQGLYNEQFF. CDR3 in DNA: TGCGCCAGCAGCACGGGACAGGGACTCTACAATGAGCAGTTCTTC.

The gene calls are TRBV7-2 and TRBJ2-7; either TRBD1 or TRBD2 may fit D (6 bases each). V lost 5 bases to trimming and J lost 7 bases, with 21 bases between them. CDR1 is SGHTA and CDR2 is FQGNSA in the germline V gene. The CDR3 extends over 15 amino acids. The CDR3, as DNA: TGTGCCAGCAGCCCCGGGACACGGAGGGTGTCTGAGCAGTACTTC. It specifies CASSPGTRRVSEQYF.

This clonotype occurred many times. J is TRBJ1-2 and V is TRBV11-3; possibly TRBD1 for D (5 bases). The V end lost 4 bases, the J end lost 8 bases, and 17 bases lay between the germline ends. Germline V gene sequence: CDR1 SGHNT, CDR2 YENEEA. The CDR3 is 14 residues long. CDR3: CASSSPGPSGGYTF. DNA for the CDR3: TGTGCCAGCAGCTCGCCGGGACCCTCGGGAGGCTACACCTTC.